The rows below give T cell receptor beta chains drawn from one sample of a study of blood T cells in healthy people across ages. TCRdb re-derived calls from the 5' RACE reads in MiXCR, one entry per CDR3 protein. The sample has about 840,000 distinct CDR3 sequences, almost 30% seen once. Separately, the same data were catalogued under a study of T cells of mothers and their children.

Sequencing was performed on blood. These receptors came from a woman aged 40 to 50 in good health. Each CDR3 is given with its conserved first and last residue. The order of the fields is J gene, D gene, clone size, V gene, CDR3 DNA, CDR3 protein. The D gene is left open where the match is weak. Not every row has a clone size; where given, it reads once, few, many or a size class.

J gene: TRBJ1-1
D gene: TRBD1
clone size: -
V gene: TRBV12-3/TRBV12-4
CDR3 DNA: TGTGCCAGCAGAGCCGACAGGGGCGACGCTTTCTTT
CDR3 protein: CASRADRGDAFF

J gene: TRBJ1-6
D gene: -
clone size: few
V gene: TRBV7-2
CDR3 DNA: TGTGCCAGCAGCTCCGCAGGGTTGGATAATTCACCCCTCCACTTT
CDR3 protein: CASSSAGLDNSPLHF

J gene: TRBJ2-5
D gene: TRBD2
clone size: many
V gene: TRBV27
CDR3 DNA: TGTGCCAGCAGTTTATCCATGGGGGGGGGAGAGACCCAGTACTTC
CDR3 protein: CASSLSMGGGETQYF

J gene: TRBJ1-2
D gene: TRBD1
clone size: -
V gene: TRBV12-3/TRBV12-4
CDR3 DNA: TGTGCCAGCAGTTTCCGGGACAGGGGGATCTATGGCTACACCTTC
CDR3 protein: CASSFRDRGIYGYTF

J gene: TRBJ2-1
D gene: TRBD2
clone size: few
V gene: TRBV20-1
CDR3 DNA: TGCAGTGCCTCAGTAGCGGGGATTTACAATGAGCAGTTCTTC
CDR3 protein: CSASVAGIYNEQFF

J gene: TRBJ2-3
D gene: -
clone size: few
V gene: TRBV6-2/TRBV6-3
CDR3 DNA: TGTGCCAGCAGGGAACAGGGCCGGGGCACAGATACGCAGTATTTT
CDR3 protein: CASREQGRGTDTQYF

J gene: TRBJ1-2
D gene: -
clone size: few
V gene: TRBV3-1
CDR3 DNA: TGTGCCAGCAGCACAAGAGGGCGCGACTATGGCTACACCTTC
CDR3 protein: CASSTRGRDYGYTF

J gene: TRBJ2-4
D gene: TRBD2
clone size: many
V gene: TRBV5-1
CDR3 DNA: TGCGCCAGCAGCTTGTCTGGCGGGGGAACAAACATTCAGTACTTC
CDR3 protein: CASSLSGGGTNIQYF

J gene: TRBJ2-4
D gene: -
clone size: few
V gene: TRBV19
CDR3 DNA: TGTGCCAGTAGTACCGGACAGAACATTCAGTACTTC
CDR3 protein: CASSTGQNIQYF

J gene: TRBJ2-1
D gene: -
clone size: -
V gene: TRBV5-1
CDR3 DNA: TGCGCCAGCAGCTTGGGACAGGGAGGGATTTCCTACAATGAGCAGTTCTTC
CDR3 protein: CASSLGQGGISYNEQFF

J gene: TRBJ2-7
D gene: -
clone size: -
V gene: TRBV10-3
CDR3 DNA: TGTGCCATCAGTGAGAGTGTAGGGAGCGAGCAGTACTTC
CDR3 protein: CAISESVGSEQYF

J gene: TRBJ2-1
D gene: -
clone size: -
V gene: TRBV25-1
CDR3 DNA: TGTGCCAGCAGTGAATCTACGGGGAAACTCTCCTACAATGAGCAGTTCTTC
CDR3 protein: CASSESTGKLSYNEQFF

J gene: TRBJ2-2
D gene: TRBD1
clone size: -
V gene: TRBV24-1
CDR3 DNA: TGTGCCACCAGTCGCCCGAGAGGACAGGGGTACACCGGGGAGCTGTTTTTT
CDR3 protein: CATSRPRGQGYTGELFF

J gene: TRBJ2-7
D gene: -
clone size: -
V gene: TRBV30
CDR3 DNA: TGTGCCAGGGGCCCCGGTGAGCAGTACTTC
CDR3 protein: CARGPGEQYF

J gene: TRBJ2-1
D gene: TRBD2
clone size: -
V gene: TRBV7-9
CDR3 DNA: TGTGCCAGCAGCGTAGCTAGCGGGGGGGCAAACAATGAGCAGTTCTTC
CDR3 protein: CASSVASGGANNEQFF

J gene: TRBJ2-1
D gene: -
clone size: few
V gene: TRBV7-2
CDR3 DNA: TGTGCCAGCCACGGGGTCGGGGGCTCATTCGGTGAGCAGTTCTTC
CDR3 protein: CASHGVGGSFGEQFF

J gene: TRBJ2-3
D gene: -
clone size: -
V gene: TRBV20-1
CDR3 DNA: TGCAGTGCTAGAGAATACGCTATAGACACAGATACGCAGTATTTT
CDR3 protein: CSAREYAIDTDTQYF

J gene: TRBJ1-6
D gene: TRBD1
clone size: -
V gene: TRBV7-2
CDR3 DNA: TGTGCCAGCAGCCTCCGGGACAGGGGTCCCCTCTCCTATAATTCACCCCTCCACTTT
CDR3 protein: CASSLRDRGPLSYNSPLHF

J gene: TRBJ1-2
D gene: TRBD1
clone size: once
V gene: TRBV5-1
CDR3 DNA: TGCGCCAGCAGCCCGGGACAGGGGTTTTACACCTTC
CDR3 protein: CASSPGQGFYTF

J gene: TRBJ2-7
D gene: TRBD1
clone size: -
V gene: TRBV18
CDR3 DNA: TGCGCCAGCTCACCCCTGAAGGACAGGGCCTACGAGCAGTACTTC
CDR3 protein: CASSPLKDRAYEQYF

J gene: TRBJ2-7
D gene: TRBD1
clone size: -
V gene: TRBV4-2
CDR3 DNA: TGTGCCTGCAGCCAACAACAGGGGGCGCCCCCGTCCTACGAGCAGTACTTC
CDR3 protein: CACSQQQGAPPSYEQYF

J gene: TRBJ1-4
D gene: -
clone size: -
V gene: TRBV20-1
CDR3 DNA: TGCAGTGCGACCGGGCGCAGTGAAAAACTGTTTTTT
CDR3 protein: CSATGRSEKLFF

J gene: TRBJ2-7
D gene: -
clone size: few
V gene: TRBV20-1
CDR3 DNA: TGCAGTGCTCCGGCCAGGGTAGGCGAGCAGTACTTC
CDR3 protein: CSAPARVGEQYF

J gene: TRBJ1-2
D gene: -
clone size: many
V gene: TRBV20-1
CDR3 DNA: TGCAGTGCTAGAGGGCGGACTGGCTATCGCTACACCTTC
CDR3 protein: CSARGRTGYRYTF

J gene: TRBJ2-3
D gene: TRBD1
clone size: few
V gene: TRBV2
CDR3 DNA: TGTGCCAGCAGTGCCAGACAGGGGGCTGGAGATACGCAGTATTTT
CDR3 protein: CASSARQGAGDTQYF

J gene: TRBJ1-2
D gene: -
clone size: many
V gene: TRBV5-1
CDR3 DNA: TGCGCCAGCAGCTTGACGGGGGGCGCCTATGGCTACACCTTC
CDR3 protein: CASSLTGGAYGYTF

J gene: TRBJ1-1
D gene: -
clone size: -
V gene: TRBV12-3/TRBV12-4
CDR3 DNA: TGTGCCAGCAGTGCGGACGGGGTCGTCACTGAAGCTTTCTTT
CDR3 protein: CASSADGVVTEAFF

J gene: TRBJ2-3
D gene: TRBD2
clone size: few
V gene: TRBV6-6
CDR3 DNA: TGTGCCAGCAGTTACGTATCTAGCGGATCCACAGATACGCAGTATTTT
CDR3 protein: CASSYVSSGSTDTQYF

J gene: TRBJ2-6
D gene: -
clone size: -
V gene: TRBV7-2
CDR3 DNA: TGTGCCAGCAGCGCTCTCGGGACGGCGAACTCTGAGGCCAACGTCCTGACTTTC
CDR3 protein: CASSALGTANSEANVLTF

J gene: TRBJ2-5
D gene: -
clone size: many
V gene: TRBV7-7
CDR3 DNA: TGTGCTAGCAGCCAGGGGCTAGCTGTAGAGACCCAGTACTTC
CDR3 protein: CASSQGLAVETQYF

J gene: TRBJ2-5
D gene: -
clone size: few
V gene: TRBV25-1
CDR3 DNA: TGTGCCAGCAGTAAGGGCGGACAGAGGGCTTGGGAGACCCAGTACTTC
CDR3 protein: CASSKGGQRAWETQYF

J gene: TRBJ1-6
D gene: TRBD1
clone size: -
V gene: TRBV10-3
CDR3 DNA: TGTGCCATCAATTCACAGGGGAATTCACCCCTCCACTTT
CDR3 protein: CAINSQGNSPLHF

J gene: TRBJ2-5
D gene: TRBD1
clone size: once
V gene: TRBV3-1
CDR3 DNA: TGTGCCAGCAGCCAAGAAAGGACAGGTCCGTGCTTC
CDR3 protein: CASSQERTGPCF

J gene: TRBJ2-3
D gene: -
clone size: -
V gene: TRBV28
CDR3 DNA: TGTGCCAGTTTTCAGGGGGGGGGCCGAACAGATACGCAGTATTTT
CDR3 protein: CASFQGGGRTDTQYF

J gene: TRBJ2-2
D gene: TRBD2
clone size: -
V gene: TRBV20-1
CDR3 DNA: TGCAGTGCCGCGCCTAGCGGGGGGGGACCAACCGGGGAGCTGTTTTTT
CDR3 protein: CSAAPSGGGPTGELFF

J gene: TRBJ1-2
D gene: -
clone size: -
V gene: TRBV20-1
CDR3 DNA: TGCAGTGCTAGAGACGACAGGAACTATGGCTACACCTTC
CDR3 protein: CSARDDRNYGYTF

J gene: TRBJ2-3
D gene: TRBD2
clone size: -
V gene: TRBV7-2
CDR3 DNA: TGTGCCAGCAGCCCCCGACTAGCGGGGGGGCCCTATACGCAGTATTTT
CDR3 protein: CASSPRLAGGPYTQYF

J gene: TRBJ2-3
D gene: -
clone size: -
V gene: TRBV7-2
CDR3 DNA: TGTGCCAGCAGGAACCTAAGAGGGGGACTTACAGATACGCAGTATTTT
CDR3 protein: CASRNLRGGLTDTQYF

J gene: TRBJ1-1
D gene: -
clone size: many
V gene: TRBV29-1
CDR3 DNA: TGCAGCGTTCTCAAGGGAAATACTGAAGCTTTCTTT
CDR3 protein: CSVLKGNTEAFF

J gene: TRBJ1-1
D gene: -
clone size: -
V gene: TRBV9
CDR3 DNA: TGTGCCAGCAGGACGGGGCAGGACACTGAAGCTTTCTTT
CDR3 protein: CASRTGQDTEAFF

J gene: TRBJ2-5
D gene: -
clone size: few
V gene: TRBV5-5
CDR3 DNA: TGTGCCAGCAGCTTGGCCCCGGGTCAGGGGGAGACCCAGTACTTC
CDR3 protein: CASSLAPGQGETQYF

J gene: TRBJ1-1
D gene: -
clone size: -
V gene: TRBV2
CDR3 DNA: TGTGCCAGCAGTCGACGGGGGCCGGGAACTGAAGCTTTCTTT
CDR3 protein: CASSRRGPGTEAFF

J gene: TRBJ2-3
D gene: TRBD2
clone size: -
V gene: TRBV15
CDR3 DNA: TGTGCCACCAGCAGAGATTTTCGTAGCGGGGGATACACAGATACGCAGTATTTT
CDR3 protein: CATSRDFRSGGYTDTQYF

J gene: TRBJ2-5
D gene: -
clone size: many
V gene: TRBV10-3
CDR3 DNA: TGTGCCAACCCGTGCCTAGCCGAAAGCAGTGAACAAGAGACCCAGTACTTC
CDR3 protein: CANPCLAESSEQETQYF

J gene: TRBJ2-3
D gene: -
clone size: -
V gene: TRBV29-1
CDR3 DNA: TGCAGCGTCCACGGACATGGGGCTACAGATACGCAGTATTTT
CDR3 protein: CSVHGHGATDTQYF

J gene: TRBJ2-2
D gene: TRBD2
clone size: -
V gene: TRBV5-1
CDR3 DNA: TGCGCCAGCAGCTTGGAGGCTAGCGGTTCTCTCACCGGGGAGCTGTTTTTT
CDR3 protein: CASSLEASGSLTGELFF

J gene: TRBJ2-7
D gene: -
clone size: many
V gene: TRBV3-1
CDR3 DNA: TGTGCCAGCAGCCAAGGGTCCCTCCCCTATCAGTACTTC
CDR3 protein: CASSQGSLPYQYF

J gene: TRBJ1-5
D gene: TRBD1
clone size: many
V gene: TRBV12-3/TRBV12-4
CDR3 DNA: TGTGCCAGCAGCTTACAGGGGAACAATCAGCCCCAGCATTTT
CDR3 protein: CASSLQGNNQPQHF

J gene: TRBJ2-6
D gene: -
clone size: -
V gene: TRBV20-1
CDR3 DNA: TGCAGTGCCCGACCTCAGGGGATTTCTGGGGCCAACGTCCTGACTTTC
CDR3 protein: CSARPQGISGANVLTF

J gene: TRBJ2-1
D gene: TRBD2
clone size: few
V gene: TRBV7-2
CDR3 DNA: TGTGCCAGCAGCTCCGCTCGGGCGCGGGGGGGCGGTGAGCAGTTCTTC
CDR3 protein: CASSSARARGGGEQFF

J gene: TRBJ1-1
D gene: -
clone size: few
V gene: TRBV27
CDR3 DNA: TGTGCCAGCTCGGGGGCAGAGAACACTGAAGCTTTCTTT
CDR3 protein: CASSGAENTEAFF

J gene: TRBJ1-5
D gene: -
clone size: -
V gene: TRBV19
CDR3 DNA: TGTGCCAGTAACCCCTTGGCCCCTCAAAGTCAGCCCCAGCATTTT
CDR3 protein: CASNPLAPQSQPQHF

J gene: TRBJ2-2
D gene: -
clone size: -
V gene: TRBV15
CDR3 DNA: TGTGCCACCAGCAGAGATCTGGGAAGGGTCGGAACCGGGGAGCTGTTTTTT
CDR3 protein: CATSRDLGRVGTGELFF

J gene: TRBJ2-3
D gene: -
clone size: few
V gene: TRBV12-3/TRBV12-4
CDR3 DNA: TGTGCCAGCAGTTTAAGTACCGGACAGACAGATACGCAGTATTTT
CDR3 protein: CASSLSTGQTDTQYF

J gene: TRBJ2-1
D gene: TRBD2
clone size: -
V gene: TRBV2
CDR3 DNA: TGTGTCGGGGGACTAGCGGTTAACAATGAGCAGTTCTTC
CDR3 protein: CVGGLAVNNEQFF